A single sample is the source of the 32 T cell receptor beta chains below, sequenced in a study of beta chain features in type 1 diabetes. Expressed TCRB transcripts were sequenced after all isolated RNA was converted to cDNA. Profiling relied on immunoSEQ multiplex PCR, and the TCRdb table lists in-frame clones only, not all of them. The sample carries about 340,000 clones, approximately 12% recorded once. General observations from the study: Shorter TCRB CDR3s, moderately but significantly so, were found in Type 1 diabetes patients in all four CD4+ subsets.

These receptors are not linked to any known antigen. Material: naive CD4+ T cells from blood. The receptors originated from a woman in her late teens or twenties with type 1 diabetes.

The J gene is TRBJ2-1, the V gene TRBV11-2, with 8 bases that match TRBD2. Trimming removed 6 bases from V and 4 bases from J; junction bases left unmatched: 11. Germline CDR1 SGHAT, CDR2 FQNNGV. This CDR3 spans 16 amino acids. The CDR3 here is CASSRGGGRPYNEQFF. The CDR3 DNA follows: TGTGCCAGCAGTAGAGGAGGCGGGAGGCCTTACAATGAGCAGTTCTTC.

This chain joins TRBV7-8 and TRBJ2-1; no definite D call. V shed 5 bases and J shed 0 bases, with 14 bases lying between them. This CDR3 region has 16 residues. Germline V gene lookup returns CDR1 SGHVS and CDR2 FQNEAQ. CDR3 sequence: CASSRFAEISYNEQFF. The DNA for the CDR3 is TGTGCCAGCAGCCGCTTTGCGGAGATCTCCTACAATGAGCAGTTCTTC.

For the CDR3, the DNA is TGTGCCAGCTCACCAGGACTACCCAATGAGCAGTTCTTC. Translating it yields CASSPGLPNEQFF. This rearrangement joins TRBV18 to TRBJ2-1; tentatively, D is TRBD2 (6 bases). V lost 2 bases to trimming and J lost 6 bases, with 8 bases between them. This CDR3 contains 13 residues. Per the germline V gene, CDR1 is KGHSH and CDR2 is LQKENI.

This clone showed up just a few times. V is TRBV28 and J is TRBJ2-7; D is possibly TRBD1 (5 bases). The CDR3 has 14 residues. CDR1 is MDHEN and CDR2 is SYDVKM in the germline V gene. V was cut by 2 bases and J by 4 bases, with 12 bases left in between. CDR3 nucleotides: TGTGCCAGCAGTTTAGGTCTCAGGGTGTACGAGCAGTACTTC. Translated: CASSLGLRVYEQYF.

The chain combines TRBV19 with TRBJ2-1, with TRBD2 matching 7 bases. This CDR3 comprises 16 residues. V gave up 6 bases and J gave up 4 bases; unmatched junction bases: 12. CDR1 is LNHDA, CDR2 SQIVND, per germline (reference sequence). The CDR3 loop reads CASSPWGGGSYNEQFF. For the CDR3, the DNA is TGTGCCAGTAGCCCGTGGGGGGGAGGGAGTTACAATGAGCAGTTCTTC.

The chain carries TRBV9 and TRBJ2-7, with 10 bases aligning to TRBD1. V trimming: 0 bases; J trimming: 11 bases; junction bases outside the gene matches: 5. Per germline, CDR1 SGDLS and CDR2 YYNGEE. The CDR3 is made up of 13 amino acids. CDR3 amino acids: CASSVGGTGDEYF. CDR3 DNA: TGTGCCAGCAGCGTAGGAGGGACAGGGGACGAGTACTTC.

V gene TRBV9 combines with J gene TRBJ2-1; 9 bases are a match to TRBD2. With 3 bases clipped from V and 4 bases from J, the junction kept 5 bases outside the gene matches. This CDR3 is 15 amino acids long. Germline V gene data show CDR1 as SGDLS and CDR2 as YYNGEE. The chain's CDR3 is CASSEREARYNEQFF. CDR3 sequence (DNA): TGTGCCAGCAGCGAGCGGGAGGCTAGATACAATGAGCAGTTCTTC.

In this sample, this clone turned up a few times. The V gene is TRBV18, the J gene TRBJ2-1; D is ambiguous. Trimming took 3 bases from V and 9 from J, leaving 15 bases between them. This CDR3 region has 14 residues. The germline V gene encodes CDR1 KGHSH and CDR2 LQKENI. As DNA, the CDR3 is TGTGCCAGCTCACCTACCCCACATGGAGTTGAGCAGTTCTTC. This gives the protein CASSPTPHGVEQFF.

The table lists this clone with a few counts. The chain combines TRBV4-1 with TRBJ2-1; 15 positions match TRBD2. The junction had 9 bases not matched to a gene; V was cut back by 0 bases and J by 6 bases. The CDR3 totals 19 residues. CDR1 MGHRA and CDR2 YSYEKL come from the germline V gene. CDR3 sequence reads: CASSQEGGLAGGPVNEQFF. The CDR3 DNA sequence: TGCGCCAGCAGCCAAGAAGGCGGACTAGCGGGAGGGCCGGTCAATGAGCAGTTCTTC.

V gene TRBV18 combines with J gene TRBJ2-2, with a possible D match to TRBD2 (6 bases). This CDR3 is built from 14 residues. Germline CDR1 reads KGHSH; CDR2 reads LQKENI. Between the trimmed V and J ends, which lost 2 bases and 6 bases, there was a span of 10 bases. The CDR3 reads CASSPAAGSGELFF. CDR3 DNA: TGTGCCAGCTCACCAGCCGCGGGGTCCGGGGAGCTGTTTTTT.

The genes are TRBV2 and TRBJ2-2; 7 bases are a match to TRBD1. V was clipped by 8 bases and J by 3 bases; unmatched bases: 3. CDR1 is SNHLY and CDR2 is FYNNEI in the germline V gene. This CDR3 comprises 13 residues. CDR3 sequence reads: CASGQEHTGELFF. As DNA, the CDR3 is TGTGCCAGCGGACAGGAACACACCGGGGAGCTGTTTTTT. Supplemented by reference TRBV2 and TRBJ2-2, the full variable domain reads EPEVTQTPSHQVTQMGQEVILRCVPISNHLYFYWYRQILGQKVEFLVSFYNNEISEKSEIFDDQFSVERPDGSNFTLKIRSTKLEDSAMYFCASGQEHTGELFFGEGSRLTVL.

This clone was observed a handful of times. This chain uses TRBV7-9 with TRBJ1-1; D might be TRBD1 (6 bases). Between the trimmed V and J ends, which lost 1 base and 6 bases, there was a span of 18 bases. Germline loops: CDR1 SEHNR, CDR2 FQNEAQ (reference sequence). The CDR3 sequence is 16 residues long. The chain's CDR3 is CASSLVSQTGVPEAFF. The DNA for the CDR3 is TGTGCCAGCAGCTTAGTAAGTCAGACAGGCGTACCTGAAGCTTTCTTT.

This chain connects TRBV19 to TRBJ2-1; D may be TRBD2 (6 bases). Per the germline V gene, CDR1 is LNHDA and CDR2 is SQIVND (reference sequence). V gave up 4 bases and J gave up 6 bases, with 16 bases separating them. This CDR3 comprises 15 residues. CDR3 sequence: CASSKPRDSTNEQFF. The CDR3 region has the DNA TGTGCCAGTAGTAAACCCCGGGACTCCACCAATGAGCAGTTCTTC.

The table lists this clone with a few counts. J is TRBJ2-7 and V is TRBV30, with TRBD1 as a possible D gene (5 bases). The CDR3 covers 14 residues. Deletions cut 0 bases from V and 2 bases from J, with 11 bases between. Germline CDR1 reads GTSNPN; CDR2 reads SVGIG (reference sequence). The chain's CDR3 is CAWSVHQGAYEQYF. The CDR3 region has the DNA TGTGCCTGGAGTGTACACCAGGGCGCCTACGAGCAGTACTTC.

The chain links TRBV5-4 to TRBJ1-1; maybe TRBD1 (6 bases). Between the trimmed V and J ends, which lost 3 bases and 8 bases, there was a span of 14 bases. The CDR3 runs to 13 residues. CDR1 is SGHNT and CDR2 is YYREEE in the germline V gene (reference sequence). The CDR3 DNA follows: TGTGCCAGCAGCTCAGCGTTGGGGACAGAAGCTTTCTTT. This gives the protein CASSSALGTEAFF.

The V and J genes are TRBV5-1 and TRBJ2-3; TRBD2 is a possible D gene (6 bases). The CDR3 spans 15 residues. V was shortened by 1 base and J by 8 bases, with 17 bases between the two germline ends. The germline V gene has CDR1 SGHRS and CDR2 YFSETQ. This CDR3 is CASSLPSADSGTQYF. Written as DNA, the CDR3 is TGCGCCAGCAGCTTGCCCTCCGCGGATAGCGGTACGCAGTATTTT.

The sample holds a few counts of this clone. The chain has TRBV10-3 and TRBJ2-3; 9 bases are a match to TRBD1. The V and J ends lost 10 bases and 1 base, in that order; junction bases with no gene match: 6. The CDR3 is 14 residues long. Germline CDR1 and CDR2: ENHRY and SYGVKD. The CDR3 loop reads CATGQGIGTDTQYF. The CDR3 nucleotides read TGTGCCACCGGACAGGGGATTGGCACAGATACGCAGTATTTT.

J is TRBJ2-7 and V is TRBV2, with 8 bases lining up with TRBD1. CDR3 length: 13 amino acids. Germline lookup yields CDR1 SNHLY and CDR2 FYNNEI. Trimming took 6 bases from V and 3 from J; bases not matched to a gene: 4. For the CDR3, the DNA is TGTGCCAGCAGCGACAGGGGAGACTACGAGCAGTACTTC. Translated, it gives CASSDRGDYEQYF.

This chain uses TRBV18 with TRBJ1-4; D call uncertain. The CDR3 spans 14 residues. Germline CDR1 and CDR2: KGHSH and LQKENI. V lost 2 bases, J lost 1 base, and 5 bases lay in between. Here the CDR3 reads CASSPAGTNEKLFF. The CDR3 DNA follows: TGTGCCAGCTCACCAGCAGGAACTAATGAAAAACTGTTTTTT. Complete variable domain (other parts from reference TRBV18 and TRBJ1-4): NAGVMQNPRHLVRRRGQEARLRCSPMKGHSHVYWYRQLPEEGLKFMVYLQKENIIDESGMPKERFSAEFPKEGPSILRIQQVVRGDSAAYFCASSPAGTNEKLFFGSGTQLSVL.

The V gene is TRBV7-9, the J gene TRBJ2-5; the match to TRBD2 covers 8 bases. V gave up 5 bases and J gave up 3 bases; unmatched junction bases: 5. Per the germline V gene, CDR1 is SEHNR and CDR2 is FQNEAQ (reference sequence). This CDR3 contains 14 residues. CDR3 residues: CASSRVLAEETQYF. Here the CDR3 DNA reads TGTGCCAGCAGCCGTGTACTAGCGGAAGAGACCCAGTACTTC.

The V and J genes are TRBV10-1 and TRBJ2-1; 8 bases map to TRBD1. Germline assignment: CDR1 WNHNN and CDR2 SYGVQD (reference sequence). Losses at the gene ends were 8 bases for V and 8 bases for J; bases not matched to a gene: 5. This CDR3 has 12 residues. CDR3 residues: CASGQGADEQFF. Written as DNA, the CDR3 is TGCGCCAGCGGACAGGGTGCGGATGAGCAGTTCTTC.

The genes are TRBV29-1 and TRBJ2-2; 9 nucleotides agree with TRBD1. CDR3 length: 16 amino acids. The J segment lost 4 bases and the V segment lost 5 bases, leaving 11 bases of the junction unmatched. Germline V gene lookup returns CDR1 SQVTM and CDR2 ANQGSEA. The CDR3 coding sequence is TGCAGCGTTCGGGCGTACAGGGGGCGAGGCACCGGGGAGCTGTTTTTT. It codes for CSVRAYRGRGTGELFF.

This chain joins TRBV4-1 and TRBJ2-7; 8 bases map to TRBD1. CDR1 and CDR2 (germline): MGHRA, YSYEKL. The CDR3 spans 15 residues. The ends lost 2 bases at V and 0 bases at J; junction bases unmatched: 3. CDR3 loop: CASSQRQGFSYEQYF. The CDR3 DNA reads TGCGCCAGCAGCCAAAGACAGGGGTTCTCCTACGAGCAGTACTTC.

This chain joins TRBV6-5 and TRBJ1-1; 7 positions agree with TRBD1. V trimming: 6 bases; J trimming: 0 bases; junction bases outside the gene matches: 4. The CDR3 has 14 residues. Germline assignment: CDR1 MNHEY and CDR2 SVGAGI. CDR3 sequence (DNA): TGTGCCAGCAGGAGGACAGGACTGAACACTGAAGCTTTCTTT. This translates into CASRRTGLNTEAFF.

This clone came up a few times. The genes are TRBV7-2 and TRBJ1-3; D is unclear. Germline-derived CDR1 and CDR2 are SGHTA and FQGNSA. The CDR3 loop spans 15 amino acids. V lost 0 bases, J lost 9 bases, and 15 bases lay in between. The CDR3 spells CASSLAVFALGTIYF. As DNA, the CDR3 is TGTGCCAGCAGCTTAGCCGTCTTCGCCCTAGGCACCATATATTTT.

This clone was detected only a few times. This chain links TRBV5-1 with TRBJ1-1; 8 bases are a match to TRBD1. The CDR3 extends over 15 amino acids. Looked up from germline, CDR1 is SGHRS and CDR2 is YFSETQ. The V segment lost 3 bases and the J segment 5 bases; nucleotides outside the gene matches: 9. The chain's CDR3 is CASSSSGQGGTEAFF. The CDR3 DNA reads TGCGCCAGCAGCTCCAGCGGACAGGGTGGGACTGAAGCTTTCTTT.

The J gene is TRBJ2-3, the V gene TRBV28; the D gene is possibly TRBD2 (6 bases). V lost 6 bases, J lost 1 base, and 17 bases lay in between. Germline CDR1 reads MDHEN; CDR2 reads SYDVKM. The CDR3 extends over 16 amino acids. The CDR3 sequence: CASSPRWTGGTDTQYF. CDR3 coding DNA: TGTGCCAGCAGCCCGAGGTGGACGGGAGGCACAGATACGCAGTATTTT.

This sequence joins TRBV13 and TRBJ2-1; 10 bases match TRBD2. Germline-derived CDR1 and CDR2 are PRHDT and FYEKMQ (reference sequence). V lost 6 bases, J lost 6 bases, and 20 bases stayed unmatched. This CDR3 contains 19 residues. The CDR3 bases are TGTGCCAGCAGGCCGAGCGGGAGGGCCGTGAGAGGCTGGGGCAATGAGCAGTTCTTC. As protein: CASRPSGRAVRGWGNEQFF.

The chain is built from TRBV18 and TRBJ1-1; TRBD1 is a possible D gene (6 bases). V gave up 1 base and J gave up 3 bases, with 6 bases separating them. The CDR3 is 13 residues long. Germline CDR1 is KGHSH and CDR2 is LQKENI. The CDR3 DNA follows: TGTGCCAGCTCACCACACAGGGACACTGAAGCTTTCTTT. As protein: CASSPHRDTEAFF.

The chain has TRBV29-1 and TRBJ1-1; D might be TRBD1 (6 bases). This CDR3 is built from 13 residues. CDR1 SQVTM and CDR2 ANQGSEA come from the germline V gene. Trimming left V 4 bases short and J 1 base short, with 10 bases between. Written as DNA, the CDR3 is TGCAGCGTTGCAAGGACAGCGAACACTGAAGCTTTCTTT. Protein: CSVARTANTEAFF.

The rearrangement joins TRBV29-1 to TRBJ1-2; D gene uncertain. The V gene's germline CDR1 is SQVTM and CDR2 ANQGSEA. V was trimmed by 7 bases and J by 8 bases, leaving 17 bases between them. This CDR3 region has 12 residues. CDR3 nucleotide sequence: TGCAGCGGCCTTTTCACGGCGGGGGGCTACACCTTC. Amino acids: CSGLFTAGGYTF.

V usage is TRBV30 and J usage is TRBJ2-1; TRBD2 is a possible D gene (6 bases). V was trimmed by 2 bases and J by 6 bases, leaving 8 bases between them. CDR3 length: 12 residues. The germline CDR1 and CDR2 sequences are GTSNPN and SVGIG (reference sequence). The CDR3: CAWSYGGNEQFF. The CDR3 bases are TGTGCCTGGAGTTACGGGGGCAATGAGCAGTTCTTC.